In its sample, the clone carrying this T cell receptor (beta chain) was seen once. The sample comes from a study of blood T cell repertoires in COVID-19. Looking at the study overall: Samples taken during acute and convalescent COVID-19 were collected in the United States, Italy and Spain. Sample material is recorded as cDNA or gDNA derived from T cells, B-cell-depleted T cells, or PBMCs.

Here immunoSEQ multiplex PCR was the method, and the copy in TCRdb shows in-frame clones only, minus some. The sample records a few hundred thousand clones, approximately 80% being singletons. Per the germline V gene, CDR1 is LGHNA and CDR2 is YSLEER. CDR3 size: 18 residues. J lost 5 bases, V lost 0 bases, and 10 bases had no gene match. The TCR was taken from a woman aged 35 to 49 who had recovered from COVID-19. The V and J genes are TRBV4-3 and TRBJ2-2; 9 positions match TRBD2. The specimen sequenced was peripheral blood. The CDR3 region is CASSQEFGLAGFTGELFF. The DNA for the CDR3 is TGCGCCAGCAGCCAAGAATTCGGCCTAGCGGGGTTTACCGGGGAGCTGTTTTTT.